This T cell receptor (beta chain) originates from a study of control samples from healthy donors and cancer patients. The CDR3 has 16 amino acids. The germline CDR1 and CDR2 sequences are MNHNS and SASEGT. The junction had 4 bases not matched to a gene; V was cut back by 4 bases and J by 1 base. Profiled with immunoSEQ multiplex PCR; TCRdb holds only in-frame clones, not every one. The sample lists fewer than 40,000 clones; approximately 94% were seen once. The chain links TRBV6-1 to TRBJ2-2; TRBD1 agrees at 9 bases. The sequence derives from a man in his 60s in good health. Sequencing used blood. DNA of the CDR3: TGTGCCAGCAGTGGATACAGGGGGCGGAACACCGGGGAGCTGTTTTTT. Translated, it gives CASSGYRGRNTGELFF.